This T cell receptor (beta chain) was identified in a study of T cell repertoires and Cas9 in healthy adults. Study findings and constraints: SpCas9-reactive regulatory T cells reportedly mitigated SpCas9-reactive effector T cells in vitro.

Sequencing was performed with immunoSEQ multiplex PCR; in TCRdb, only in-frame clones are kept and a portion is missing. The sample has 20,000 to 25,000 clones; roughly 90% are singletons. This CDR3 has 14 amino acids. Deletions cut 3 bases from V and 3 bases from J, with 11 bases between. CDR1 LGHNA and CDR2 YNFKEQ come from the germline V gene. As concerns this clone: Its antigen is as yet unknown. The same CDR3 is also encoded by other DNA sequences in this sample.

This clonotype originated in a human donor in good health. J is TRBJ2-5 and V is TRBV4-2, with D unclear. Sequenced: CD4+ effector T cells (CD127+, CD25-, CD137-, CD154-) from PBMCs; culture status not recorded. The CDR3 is CASSQAPREETQYF. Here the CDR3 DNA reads TGTGCCAGCAGCCAGGCCCCCCGGGAAGAGACCCAGTACTTC.